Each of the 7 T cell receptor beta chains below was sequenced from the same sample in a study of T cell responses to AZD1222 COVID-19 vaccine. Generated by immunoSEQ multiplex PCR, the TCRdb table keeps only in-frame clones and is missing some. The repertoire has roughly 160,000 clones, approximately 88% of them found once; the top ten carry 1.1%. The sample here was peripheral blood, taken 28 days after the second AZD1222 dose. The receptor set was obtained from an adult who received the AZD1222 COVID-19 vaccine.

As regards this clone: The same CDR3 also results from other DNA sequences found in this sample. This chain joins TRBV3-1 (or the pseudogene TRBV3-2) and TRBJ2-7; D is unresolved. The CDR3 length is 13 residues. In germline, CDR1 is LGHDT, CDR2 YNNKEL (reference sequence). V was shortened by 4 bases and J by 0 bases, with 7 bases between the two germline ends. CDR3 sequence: CASSLPGSYEQYF. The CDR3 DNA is TGTGCCAGCAGCCTCCCCGGCTCCTACGAGCAGTACTTC.

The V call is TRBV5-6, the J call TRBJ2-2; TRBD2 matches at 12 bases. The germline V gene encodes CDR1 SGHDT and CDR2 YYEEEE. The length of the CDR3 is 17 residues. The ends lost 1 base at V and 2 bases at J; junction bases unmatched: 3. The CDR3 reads CASSLTSGGYNTGELFF. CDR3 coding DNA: TGTGCCAGCAGCTTGACTAGCGGGGGGTATAACACCGGGGAGCTGTTTTTT.

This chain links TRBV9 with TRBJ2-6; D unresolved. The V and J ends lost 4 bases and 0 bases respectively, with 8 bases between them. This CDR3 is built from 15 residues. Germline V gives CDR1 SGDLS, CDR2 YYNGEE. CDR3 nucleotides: TGTGCCAGCAGCAAGTCCCCCTCTGGGGCCAACGTCCTGACTTTC. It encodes CASSKSPSGANVLTF. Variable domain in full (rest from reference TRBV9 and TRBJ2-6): DSGVTQTPKHLITATGQRVTLRCSPRSGDLSVYWYQQSLDQGLQFLIQYYNGEERAKGNILERFSAQQFPDLHSELNLSSLELGDSALYFCASSKSPSGANVLTFGAGSRLTVL.

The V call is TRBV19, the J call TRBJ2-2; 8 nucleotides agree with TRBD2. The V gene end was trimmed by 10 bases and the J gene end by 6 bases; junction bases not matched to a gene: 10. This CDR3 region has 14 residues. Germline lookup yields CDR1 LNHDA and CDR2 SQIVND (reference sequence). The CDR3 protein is CATRTHGGAGELFF. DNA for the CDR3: TGTGCCACCCGGACTCACGGGGGGGCCGGGGAGCTGTTTTTT. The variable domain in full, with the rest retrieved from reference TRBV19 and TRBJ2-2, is DGGITQSPKYLFRKEGQNVTLSCEQNLNHDAMYWYRQDPGQGLRLIYYSQIVNDFQKGDIAEGYSVSREKKESFPLTVTSAQKNPTAFYLCATRTHGGAGELFFGEGSRLTVL.

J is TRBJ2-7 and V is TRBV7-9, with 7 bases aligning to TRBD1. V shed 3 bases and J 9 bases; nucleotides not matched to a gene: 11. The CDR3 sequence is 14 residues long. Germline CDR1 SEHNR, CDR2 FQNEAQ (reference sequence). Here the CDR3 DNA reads TGTGCCAGCAGCTTGTTTACAGGGGAAGAGGGGCAGTACTTC. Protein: CASSLFTGEEGQYF.

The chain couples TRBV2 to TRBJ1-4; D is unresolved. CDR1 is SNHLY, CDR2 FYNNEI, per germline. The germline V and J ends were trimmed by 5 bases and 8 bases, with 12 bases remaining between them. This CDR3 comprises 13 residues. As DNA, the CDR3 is TGTGCCAGCAGTACGCGGGCGGGAGAAAAACTGTTTTTT. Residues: CASSTRAGEKLFF.

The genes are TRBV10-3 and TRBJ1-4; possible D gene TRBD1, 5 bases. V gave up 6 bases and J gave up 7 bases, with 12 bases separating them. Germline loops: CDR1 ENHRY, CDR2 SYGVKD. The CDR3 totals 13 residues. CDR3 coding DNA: TGTGCCATCAGCGGGGGGATGGGTGAAAAACTGTTTTTT. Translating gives CAISGGMGEKLFF.